This T cell receptor beta chain derives from a study of blood T cell repertoires in COVID-19. Study-wide context: The United States, Italy and Spain were the sources of the acute and convalescent COVID-19 samples.

In the authors' workflow: Reference gene primer amplification gave estimated nucleated cell counts. Profiled with immunoSEQ multiplex PCR; TCRdb holds only in-frame clones, not every one. V and J calls and clone size are given by that table; D and trimming were obtained from the DNA. The data contain under 250,000 clones, roughly four fifths of them singletons. CDR1 and CDR2 from the germline V gene are SGHTA and FQGNSA. The V gene lost 3 bases and the J gene lost 0 bases, with 12 bases spanning the gap. CDR3 length: 16 residues. Sequencing was done on a sample of peripheral blood. The sequence derives from a woman aged 40 to 50 with acute or convalescent COVID-19. The V gene is TRBV7-2, the J gene TRBJ1-3; TRBD1 might be the D (5 bases). The CDR3 region has the DNA TGTGCCAGCAGCTTCTCTGGGGGGACCTCTGGAAACACCATATATTTT. The encoded protein is CASSFSGGTSGNTIYF.